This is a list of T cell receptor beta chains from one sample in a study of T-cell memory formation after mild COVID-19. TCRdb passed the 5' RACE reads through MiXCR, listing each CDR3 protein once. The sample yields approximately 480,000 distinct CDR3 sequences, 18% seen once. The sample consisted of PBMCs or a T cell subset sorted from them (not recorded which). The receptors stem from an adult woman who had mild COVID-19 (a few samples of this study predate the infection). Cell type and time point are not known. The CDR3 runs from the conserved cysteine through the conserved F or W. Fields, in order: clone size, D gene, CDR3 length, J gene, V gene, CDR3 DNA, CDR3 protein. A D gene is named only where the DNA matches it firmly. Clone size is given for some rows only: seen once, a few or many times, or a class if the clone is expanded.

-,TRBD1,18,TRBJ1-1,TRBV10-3,TGTGCCATCAGTGAGTCCAGGGGGCAACCACTTAAGAACACTGAAGCTTTCTTT,CAISESRGQPLKNTEAFF
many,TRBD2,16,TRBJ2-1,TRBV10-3,TGTGCCATCAGTGAGCTGACTAGCGGGGGATACAATGAGCAGTTCTTC,CAISELTSGGYNEQFF
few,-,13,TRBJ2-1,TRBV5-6,TGTGCCAGCAGCTTGGCTTTAGGACAAGAGCAGTTCTTC,CASSLALGQEQFF
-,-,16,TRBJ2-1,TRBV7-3,TGTGCCAGCAGCTTAACGGGAGGTGACCCCTACAATGAGCAGTTCTTC,CASSLTGGDPYNEQFF
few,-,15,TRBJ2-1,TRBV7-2,TGTGCCAGCAGCTTAGTCGAGGGACGATACAATGAGCAGTTCTTC,CASSLVEGRYNEQFF
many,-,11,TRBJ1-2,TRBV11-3,TGTGCCAGCAGTTATACTTGGGAAGTCTACTTC,CASSYTWEVYF
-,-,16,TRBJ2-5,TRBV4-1,TGCGCCAGCAGCTCAGGACACCTAGCGTACCAAGAGACCCAGTACTTC,CASSSGHLAYQETQYF
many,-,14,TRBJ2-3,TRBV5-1,TGCGCCAGCAGCTTGATGAAAAGCACAGATACGCAGTATTTT,CASSLMKSTDTQYF
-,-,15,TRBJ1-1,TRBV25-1,TGTGCCAGCATAATGATACGGGGACTAAACACTGAAGCTTTCTTT,CASIMIRGLNTEAFF
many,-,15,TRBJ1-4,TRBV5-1,TGCGCCAGCACTCGCGGAGGGAGGGGCGATGAAAAACTGTTTTTT,CASTRGGRGDEKLFF
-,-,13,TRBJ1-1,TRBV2,TGTGCCACGATGAGGGGACGAAAAACTGAAGCTTTCTTT,CATMRGRKTEAFF
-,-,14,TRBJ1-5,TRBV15,TGTGCCACCAGCAGAGTTGGTCCTGGCCAGATCCAGCATTTT,CATSRVGPGQIQHF
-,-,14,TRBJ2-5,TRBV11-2,TGTGCCAGCAGCTTAGATCTCCTTGGAGAGACCCAGTACTTC,CASSLDLLGETQYF
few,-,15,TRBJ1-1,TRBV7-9,TGTGCCAGCAGCTTATTTTGGACAGCCCCGGGAGGAGCTTTCTTT,CASSLFWTAPGGAFF
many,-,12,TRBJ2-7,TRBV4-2,TGTGCCAGCAGCCAAGACGCCTACGAGCAGTACTTC,CASSQDAYEQYF
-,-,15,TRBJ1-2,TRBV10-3,TGTGCCATCAGTGAGTCGTACGGCACCAACTATGGCTACACCTTC,CAISESYGTNYGYTF
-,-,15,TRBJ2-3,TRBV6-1,TGTGCCAGCAGGGGCGGGGAGGGGGCGCAGGGTACGCAGTATTTT,CASRGGEGAQGTQYF
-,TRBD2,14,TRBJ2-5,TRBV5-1,TGCGCCAGTAATAGCGGGGGGGCCGCAGAGACCCAGTACTTC,CASNSGGAAETQYF
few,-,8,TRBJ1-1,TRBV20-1,TGCAGTGCTAGCGAAGCTTTCTTT,CSASEAFF
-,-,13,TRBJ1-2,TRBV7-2,TGTGCCAGCAGCTTAGCACGGGAAAATGGCTACACCTTC,CASSLARENGYTF
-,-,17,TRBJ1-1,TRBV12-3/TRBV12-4,TGTGCCAGCAGTCCAGGGGCGCGGTTAACGATGAACACTCAAGCTTTCTTT,CASSPGARLTMNTQAFF
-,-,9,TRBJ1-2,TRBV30,TGTGCCAGTGGGGATGGCTACACCTTC,CASGDGYTF
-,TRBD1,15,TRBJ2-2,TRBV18,TGTGCCAGCTCACGGACAGGGCAGAACACCGGGGAGCTGTTTTTT,CASSRTGQNTGELFF
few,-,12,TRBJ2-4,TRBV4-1,TGCGCCAGCAGCCCAAACTGGAACATTCAGTACTTC,CASSPNWNIQYF
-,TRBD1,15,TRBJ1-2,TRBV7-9,TGTGCCAGCAGCCCTCGGACAGGGGTAAACTATGGCTACACCTTC,CASSPRTGVNYGYTF